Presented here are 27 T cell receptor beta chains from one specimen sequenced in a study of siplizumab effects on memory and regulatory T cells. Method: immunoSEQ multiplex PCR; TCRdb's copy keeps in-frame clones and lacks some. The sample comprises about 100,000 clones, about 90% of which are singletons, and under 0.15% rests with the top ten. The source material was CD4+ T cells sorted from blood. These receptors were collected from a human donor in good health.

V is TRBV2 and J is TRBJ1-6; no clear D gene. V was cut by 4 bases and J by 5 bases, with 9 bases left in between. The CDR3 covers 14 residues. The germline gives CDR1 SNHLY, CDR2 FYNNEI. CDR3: CASSGFMDNSPLHF. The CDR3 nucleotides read TGTGCCAGCAGTGGCTTTATGGATAATTCACCCCTCCACTTT.

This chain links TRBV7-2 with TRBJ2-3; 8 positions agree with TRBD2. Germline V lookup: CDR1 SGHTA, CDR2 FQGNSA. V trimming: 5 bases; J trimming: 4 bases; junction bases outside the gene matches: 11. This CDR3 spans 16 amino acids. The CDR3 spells CASSPGGAGVSDTQYF. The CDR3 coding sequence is TGTGCCAGCAGCCCCGGGGGAGCGGGGGTGTCAGATACGCAGTATTTT.

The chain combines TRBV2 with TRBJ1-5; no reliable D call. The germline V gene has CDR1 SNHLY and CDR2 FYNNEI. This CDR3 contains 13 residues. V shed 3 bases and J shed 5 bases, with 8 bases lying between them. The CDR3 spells CASSEGLYQPQHF. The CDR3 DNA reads TGTGCCAGCAGTGAGGGTCTATATCAGCCCCAGCATTTT.

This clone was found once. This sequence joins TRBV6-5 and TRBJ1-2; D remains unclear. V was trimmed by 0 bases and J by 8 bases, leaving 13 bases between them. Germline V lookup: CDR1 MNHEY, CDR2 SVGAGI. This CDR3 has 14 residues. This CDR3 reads CASSYSSQIGGYTF. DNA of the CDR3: TGTGCCAGCAGTTACTCTTCTCAAATTGGGGGCTACACCTTC.

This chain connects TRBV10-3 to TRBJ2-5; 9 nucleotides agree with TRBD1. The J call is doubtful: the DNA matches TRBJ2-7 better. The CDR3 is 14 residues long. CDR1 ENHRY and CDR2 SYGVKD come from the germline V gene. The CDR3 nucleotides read TGTGCCATCACACGCGACAGGGGGACCTACGAGCAGTACTTC. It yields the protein CAITRDRGTYEQYF.

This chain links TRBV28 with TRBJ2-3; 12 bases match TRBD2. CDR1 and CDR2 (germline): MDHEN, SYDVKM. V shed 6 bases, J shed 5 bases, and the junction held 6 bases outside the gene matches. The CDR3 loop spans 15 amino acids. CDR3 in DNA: TGTGCCAGCAGGTCTAGCGGGGGGGCCAGAGATACGCAGTATTTT. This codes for CASRSSGGARDTQYF.

This CDR3 reads CASSFLLAGITDTQYF. DNA for the CDR3: TGTGCCAGCAGCTTTTTACTAGCGGGGATCACAGATACGCAGTATTTT. The chain joins TRBV5-5 to TRBJ2-3, with TRBD2 matching over 10 bases. Trimming at V came to 2 bases and at J to 2 bases, leaving 5 bases not matched to a gene. The CDR3 is made up of 16 amino acids. Germline V gene sequence: CDR1 SGHKS, CDR2 YYEKEE (reference sequence).

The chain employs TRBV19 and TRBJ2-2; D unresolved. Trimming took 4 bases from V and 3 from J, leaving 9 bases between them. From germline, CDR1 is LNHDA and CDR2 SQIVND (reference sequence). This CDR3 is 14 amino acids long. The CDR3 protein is CASSSQAYTGELFF. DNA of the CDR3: TGTGCCAGTAGTAGTCAGGCCTACACCGGGGAGCTGTTTTTT.

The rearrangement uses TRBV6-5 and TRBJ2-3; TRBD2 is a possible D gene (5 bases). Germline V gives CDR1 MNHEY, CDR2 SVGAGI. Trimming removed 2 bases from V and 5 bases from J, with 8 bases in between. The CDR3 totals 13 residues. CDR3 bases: TGTGCCAGCAGTTACCCCGGGGAAGATACGCAGTATTTT. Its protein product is CASSYPGEDTQYF.

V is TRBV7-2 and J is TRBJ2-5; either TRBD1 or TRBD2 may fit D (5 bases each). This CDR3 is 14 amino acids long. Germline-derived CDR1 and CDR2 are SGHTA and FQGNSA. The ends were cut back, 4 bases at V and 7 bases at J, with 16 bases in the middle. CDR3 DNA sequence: TGTGCCAGCAGCTCCTGGGACCGATTTTGGACCCAGTACTTC. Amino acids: CASSSWDRFWTQYF.

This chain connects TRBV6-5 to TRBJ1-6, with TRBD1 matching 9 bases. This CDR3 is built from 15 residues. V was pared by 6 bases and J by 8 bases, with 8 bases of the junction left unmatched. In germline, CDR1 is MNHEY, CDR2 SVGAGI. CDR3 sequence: CASREMGQGDSPLHF. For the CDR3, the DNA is TGTGCCAGCAGAGAAATGGGACAGGGCGATTCACCCCTCCACTTT.

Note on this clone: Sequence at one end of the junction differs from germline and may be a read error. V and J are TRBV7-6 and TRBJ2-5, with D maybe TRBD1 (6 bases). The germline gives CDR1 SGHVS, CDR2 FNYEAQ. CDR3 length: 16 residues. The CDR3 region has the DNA TGTGCCAGCAGCTTAGTCGAGTCCAGGGGTGGGGAGAGCCAGTACTTC. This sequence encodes CASSLVESRGGESQYF.

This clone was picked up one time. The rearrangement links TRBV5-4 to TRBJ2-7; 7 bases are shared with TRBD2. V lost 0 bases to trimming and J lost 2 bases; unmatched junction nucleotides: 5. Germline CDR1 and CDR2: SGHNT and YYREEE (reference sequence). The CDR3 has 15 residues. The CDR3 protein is CASSLGLAATYEQYF. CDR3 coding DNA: TGTGCCAGCAGCTTGGGGCTAGCGGCTACCTACGAGCAGTACTTC.

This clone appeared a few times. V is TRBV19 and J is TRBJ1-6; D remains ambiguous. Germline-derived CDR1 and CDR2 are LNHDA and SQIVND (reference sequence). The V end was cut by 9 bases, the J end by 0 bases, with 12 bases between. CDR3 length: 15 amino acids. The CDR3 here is CASSTVRSYNSPLHF. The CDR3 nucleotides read TGTGCCAGCTCGACGGTACGCTCCTATAATTCACCCCTCCACTTT.

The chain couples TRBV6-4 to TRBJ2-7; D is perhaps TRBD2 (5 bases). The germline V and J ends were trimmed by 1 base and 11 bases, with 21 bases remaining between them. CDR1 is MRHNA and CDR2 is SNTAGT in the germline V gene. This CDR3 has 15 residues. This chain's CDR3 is CASSDFSRAGEEEYF. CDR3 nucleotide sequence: TGTGCCAGCAGTGACTTTTCCCGGGCAGGCGAGGAGGAGTACTTC.

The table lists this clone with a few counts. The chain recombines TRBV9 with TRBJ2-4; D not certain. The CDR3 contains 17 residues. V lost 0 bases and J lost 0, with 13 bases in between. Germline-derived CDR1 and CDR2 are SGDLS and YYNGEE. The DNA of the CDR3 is TGTGCCAGCAGCGTAGGGTCCGGACGTCTAGCCAAAAACATTCAGTACTTC. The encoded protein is CASSVGSGRLAKNIQYF.

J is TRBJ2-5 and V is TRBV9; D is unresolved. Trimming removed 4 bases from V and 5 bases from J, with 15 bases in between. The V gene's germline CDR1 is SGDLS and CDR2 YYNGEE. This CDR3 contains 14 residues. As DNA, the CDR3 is TGTGCCAGCAGCACTCGGACGGGCAGCGAGACCCAGTACTTC. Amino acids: CASSTRTGSETQYF.

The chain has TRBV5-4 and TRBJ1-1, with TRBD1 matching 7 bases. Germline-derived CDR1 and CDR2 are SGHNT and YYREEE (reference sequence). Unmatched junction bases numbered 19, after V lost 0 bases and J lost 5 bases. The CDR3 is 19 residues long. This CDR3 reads CASSLAVNDRVGLITEAFF. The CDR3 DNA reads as TGTGCCAGCAGCTTGGCCGTCAATGACAGGGTGGGTTTAATTACTGAAGCTTTCTTT.

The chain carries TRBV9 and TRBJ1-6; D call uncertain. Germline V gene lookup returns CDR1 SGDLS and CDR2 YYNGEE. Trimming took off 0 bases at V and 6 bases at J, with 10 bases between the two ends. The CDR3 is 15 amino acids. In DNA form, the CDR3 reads TGTGCCAGCAGCGTAGAAGGCAACCGTAATTCACCCCTCCACTTT. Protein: CASSVEGNRNSPLHF.

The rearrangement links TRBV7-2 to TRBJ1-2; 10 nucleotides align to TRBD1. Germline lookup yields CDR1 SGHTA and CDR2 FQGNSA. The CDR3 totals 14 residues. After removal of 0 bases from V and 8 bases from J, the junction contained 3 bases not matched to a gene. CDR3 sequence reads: CASSLAGTGEGYTF. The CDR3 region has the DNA TGTGCCAGCAGCTTAGCGGGGACAGGGGAAGGCTACACCTTC. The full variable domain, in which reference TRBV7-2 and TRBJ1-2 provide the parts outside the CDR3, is GAGVSQSPSNKVTEKGKDVELRCDPISGHTALYWYRQSLGQGLEFLIYFQGNSAPDKSGLPSDRFSAERTGGSVSTLTIQRTQQEDSAVYLCASSLAGTGEGYTFGSGTRLTVV.

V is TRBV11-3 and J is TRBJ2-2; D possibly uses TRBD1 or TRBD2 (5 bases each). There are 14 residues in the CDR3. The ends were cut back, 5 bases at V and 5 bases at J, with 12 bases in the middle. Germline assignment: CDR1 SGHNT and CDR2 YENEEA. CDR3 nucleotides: TGTGCCAGCAGCATTCGGGACCCGACCGGGGAGCTGTTTTTT. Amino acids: CASSIRDPTGELFF.

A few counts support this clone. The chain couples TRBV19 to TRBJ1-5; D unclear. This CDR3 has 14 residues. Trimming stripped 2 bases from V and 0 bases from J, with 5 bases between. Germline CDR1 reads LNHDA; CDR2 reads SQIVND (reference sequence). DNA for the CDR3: TGTGCCAGTAGTATAACGGATAGCAATCAGCCCCAGCATTTT. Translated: CASSITDSNQPQHF.

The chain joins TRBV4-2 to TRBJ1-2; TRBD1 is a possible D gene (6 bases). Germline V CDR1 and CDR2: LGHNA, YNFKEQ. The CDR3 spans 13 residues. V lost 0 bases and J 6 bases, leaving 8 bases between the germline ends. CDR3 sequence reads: CASSQDRQDGYTF. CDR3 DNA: TGTGCCAGCAGCCAAGATCGACAGGATGGCTACACCTTC.

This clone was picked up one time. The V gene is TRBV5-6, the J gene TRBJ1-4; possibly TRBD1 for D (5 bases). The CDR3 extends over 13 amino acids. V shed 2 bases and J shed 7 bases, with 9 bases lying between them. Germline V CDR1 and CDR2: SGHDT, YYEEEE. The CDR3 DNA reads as TGTGCCAGCAGCTTTCAGGGAAGTGAAAAACTGTTTTTT. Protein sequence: CASSFQGSEKLFF.

The CDR3 DNA sequence: TGTGCCGACCGGGACAGGGTCGATGGCTACACCTTC. Protein: CADRDRVDGYTF. V is TRBV6-1 and J is TRBJ1-2; 9 bases are a match to TRBD1. The CDR3 runs 12 residues. V was clipped by 11 bases and J by 6 bases; unmatched bases: 7. Germline CDR1 MNHNS, CDR2 SASEGT.

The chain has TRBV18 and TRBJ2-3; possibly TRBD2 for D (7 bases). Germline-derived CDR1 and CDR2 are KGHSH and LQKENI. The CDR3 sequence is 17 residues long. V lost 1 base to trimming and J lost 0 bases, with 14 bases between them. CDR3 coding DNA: TGTGCCAGCTCACCACGGTGGGGGGGCCCTAGCACAGATACGCAGTATTTT. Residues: CASSPRWGGPSTDTQYF.

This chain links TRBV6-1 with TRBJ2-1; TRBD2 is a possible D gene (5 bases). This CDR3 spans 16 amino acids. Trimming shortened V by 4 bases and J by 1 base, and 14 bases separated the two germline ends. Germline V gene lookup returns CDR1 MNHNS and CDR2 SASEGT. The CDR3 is CASSGLRSESYNEQFF. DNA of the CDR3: TGTGCCAGCAGTGGTCTCCGTAGCGAGTCCTACAATGAGCAGTTCTTC.